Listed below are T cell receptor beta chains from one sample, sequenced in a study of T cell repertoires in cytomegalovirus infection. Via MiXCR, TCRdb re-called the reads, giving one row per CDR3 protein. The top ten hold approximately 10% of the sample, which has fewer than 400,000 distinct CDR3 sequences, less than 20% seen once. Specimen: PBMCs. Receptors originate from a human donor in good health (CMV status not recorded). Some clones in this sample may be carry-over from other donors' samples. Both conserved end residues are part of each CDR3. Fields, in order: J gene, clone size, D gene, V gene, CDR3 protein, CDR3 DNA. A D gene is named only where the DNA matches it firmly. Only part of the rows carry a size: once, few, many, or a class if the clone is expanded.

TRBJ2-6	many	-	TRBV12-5	CASAPPAGNSGANVLTF	TGTGCTAGTGCCCCGCCCGCGGGAAACTCTGGGGCCAACGTCCTGACTTTC
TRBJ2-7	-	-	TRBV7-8	CASSFSVTSYEQYF	TGTGCCAGCAGCTTTAGCGTGACCTCCTACGAGCAGTACTTC
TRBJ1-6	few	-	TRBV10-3	CAISPGANSPLHF	TGTGCCATCAGTCCAGGGGCCAATTCACCCCTCCACTTT
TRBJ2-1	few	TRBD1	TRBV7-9	CASSLVGQGGEQFF	TGTGCCAGCAGCTTAGTGGGACAGGGCGGTGAGCAGTTCTTC
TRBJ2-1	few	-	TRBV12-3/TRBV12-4	CASSFVRNNEQFF	TGTGCCAGCAGTTTTGTGCGGAACAATGAGCAGTTCTTC
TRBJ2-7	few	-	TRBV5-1	CASSSTEYEQYF	TGCGCCAGCAGCTCGACTGAATACGAGCAGTACTTC
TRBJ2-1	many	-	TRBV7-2	CASSLFQGGSNEQFF	TGTGCCAGCAGCTTATTTCAAGGCGGTTCCAATGAGCAGTTCTTC
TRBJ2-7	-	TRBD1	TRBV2	CASSEALRDRRDF	TGTGCCAGCAGTGAAGCGCTCCGGGACAGGCGGGACTTC
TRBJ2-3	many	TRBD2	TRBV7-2	CASSLWGAGGLSTDTQYF	TGTGCCAGCAGCTTATGGGGAGCGGGGGGGCTGTCAACAGATACGCAGTATTTT
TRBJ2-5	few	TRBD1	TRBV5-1	CASSPPGTGETQYF	TGCGCCAGCAGCCCCCCAGGGACAGGGGAGACCCAGTACTTC
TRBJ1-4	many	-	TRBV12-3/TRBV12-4	CASSLRGVNEKLFF	TGTGCCAGCAGTTTGCGGGGAGTTAATGAAAAACTGTTTTTT
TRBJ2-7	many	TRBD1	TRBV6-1	CASSNRQGALSYEQYF	TGTGCCAGCAGTAATCGACAGGGGGCGTTGTCCTACGAGCAGTACTTC
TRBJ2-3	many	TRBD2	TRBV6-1	CATSITGTSGGVVADTQYF	TGTGCCACCAGTATAACCGGGACTAGCGGGGGGGTGGTGGCAGATACGCAGTATTTT
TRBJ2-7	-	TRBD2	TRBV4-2	CASSQELAGDSYEQYF	TGTGCCAGCAGCCAAGAATTAGCGGGAGACTCCTACGAGCAGTACTTC
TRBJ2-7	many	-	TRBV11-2	CASSPYRQAVPYEQYF	TGTGCCAGCAGCCCATACCGACAGGCAGTTCCCTACGAGCAGTACTTC
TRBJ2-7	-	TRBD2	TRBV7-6	CASSSGLAGVDEQYF	TGTGCCAGCAGCTCGGGACTAGCGGGAGTGGACGAGCAGTACTTC
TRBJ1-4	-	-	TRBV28	CASSYQQGGGEKLFF	TGTGCCAGCAGCTACCAACAAGGGGGAGGTGAAAAACTGTTTTTT
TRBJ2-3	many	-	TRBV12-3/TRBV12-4	CASSWTGWGTDTQYF	TGTGCCAGCAGTTGGACTGGCTGGGGCACAGATACGCAGTATTTT
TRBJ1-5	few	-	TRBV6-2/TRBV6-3	CASSNGQPQHF	TGTGCCAGCAGTAACGGTCAGCCCCAGCATTTT
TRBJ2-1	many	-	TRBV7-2	CASSRAVYNEQFF	TGTGCCAGCAGCCGGGCAGTCTACAATGAGCAGTTCTTC
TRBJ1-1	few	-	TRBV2	CASSEALGGNTEAFF	TGTGCCAGCAGTGAAGCGCTCGGAGGGAACACTGAAGCTTTCTTT
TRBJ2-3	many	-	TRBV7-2	CASSLAAGRFGTDTQYF	TGTGCCAGCAGCTTAGCGGCAGGGCGGTTTGGCACAGATACGCAGTATTTT
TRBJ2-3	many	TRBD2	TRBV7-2	CASSFTGGRGTDTQYF	TGTGCCAGCAGCTTCACTGGCGGGAGGGGCACAGATACGCAGTATTTT
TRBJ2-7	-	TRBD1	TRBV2	CASSESEDRVYEQYF	TGTGCCAGCAGTGAAAGCGAGGACAGGGTTTACGAGCAGTACTTC
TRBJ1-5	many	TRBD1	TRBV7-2	CASSVRTGSDQPQHF	TGTGCCAGCAGCGTTAGGACAGGGTCTGATCAGCCCCAGCATTTT
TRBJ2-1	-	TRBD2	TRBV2	CASSSSSGGIRNEQFF	TGTGCCAGCAGTTCCTCAAGCGGGGGAATACGAAATGAGCAGTTCTTC
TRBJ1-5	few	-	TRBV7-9	CASRREGVDQPQHF	TGTGCCAGCCGTCGAGAGGGGGTCGATCAGCCCCAGCATTTT
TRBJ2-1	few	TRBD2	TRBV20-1	CSAKDSTSGGVNNEQFF	TGCAGTGCTAAAGACTCGACTAGCGGGGGTGTTAACAATGAGCAGTTCTTC
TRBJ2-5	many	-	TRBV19	CASRPLGQETQYF	TGTGCCAGTAGACCTCTAGGACAAGAGACCCAGTACTTC
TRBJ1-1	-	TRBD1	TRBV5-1	CASSSYSGQVNTEAFF	TGCGCCAGCAGCTCCTATTCGGGACAGGTGAACACTGAAGCTTTCTTT
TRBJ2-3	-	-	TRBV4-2	CASSQEASLRGTDTQYF	TGTGCCAGCAGCCAAGAGGCCTCTCTGAGGGGCACAGATACGCAGTATTTT
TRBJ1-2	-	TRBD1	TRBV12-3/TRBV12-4	CASSSYPQGTGYGYTF	TGTGCCAGCAGTTCCTACCCCCAAGGGACAGGCTATGGCTACACCTTC
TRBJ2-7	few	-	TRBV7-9	CASSLAGHGYIDEQYF	TGTGCCAGCAGCTTAGCGGGGCACGGGTATATCGACGAGCAGTACTTC
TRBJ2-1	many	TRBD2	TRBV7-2	CASSLVSGRGSSYNEQFF	TGTGCCAGCAGCTTAGTTAGCGGGAGAGGGAGCTCCTACAATGAGCAGTTCTTC
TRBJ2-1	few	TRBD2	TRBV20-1	CSARWASGRDEQFF	TGCAGTGCTAGGTGGGCTAGCGGGAGGGATGAGCAGTTCTTC
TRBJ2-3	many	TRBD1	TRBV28	CASSAWDSDTDTQYF	TGTGCCAGCAGCGCGTGGGACAGTGACACAGATACGCAGTATTTT
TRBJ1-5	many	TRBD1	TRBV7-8	CASRLDRGWHNQPQHF	TGTGCCAGCAGACTGGACAGGGGGTGGCACAATCAGCCCCAGCATTTT
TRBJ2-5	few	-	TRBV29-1	CSVVAGAGETQYF	TGCAGCGTTGTAGCAGGGGCGGGAGAGACCCAGTACTTC
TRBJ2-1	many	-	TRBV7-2	CASSSAGTGSEEQFF	TGTGCCAGCAGCTCCGCCGGGACTGGATCTGAAGAGCAGTTCTTC
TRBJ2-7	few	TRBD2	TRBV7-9	CASRDGTSGSYEQYF	TGTGCCAGCAGGGACGGGACTAGCGGGAGCTACGAGCAGTACTTC
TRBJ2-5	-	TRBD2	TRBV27	CASSSGTSGSQETQYF	TGTGCCAGCAGTTCCGGGACTAGCGGGAGCCAAGAGACCCAGTACTTC
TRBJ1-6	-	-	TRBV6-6	CASRTPGHWYNSPLHF	TGTGCCAGCAGAACTCCGGGACACTGGTATAATTCACCCCTCCACTTT
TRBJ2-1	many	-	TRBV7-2	CASSLFPYNEQFF	TGTGCCAGCAGCTTATTCCCATACAATGAGCAGTTCTTC
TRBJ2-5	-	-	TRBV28	CASSHRDSQVETQYF	TGTGCCAGCAGCCACAGGGACTCCCAGGTAGAGACCCAGTACTTC
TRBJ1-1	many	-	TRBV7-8	CASSLALAGNTEAFF	TGTGCCAGCAGCTTAGCCCTAGCGGGGAACACTGAAGCTTTCTTT
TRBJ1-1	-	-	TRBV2	CAWGRDGTEAFF	TGTGCCTGGGGGAGGGATGGCACTGAAGCTTTCTTT
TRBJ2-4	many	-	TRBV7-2	CASSLVWGGENIQYF	TGTGCCAGCAGCTTAGTTTGGGGGGGCGAAAACATTCAGTACTTC